This T cell receptor beta chain derives from a study of PD-L1 blockade in urothelial cancer (dated by TCRdb to about 2017). Broadly, across the study: Every patient began therapy at some point between 2014 and 2015 and was given atezolizumab 1,200 mg intravenously every 3 weeks. About 90% of the 29 patients were males with bladder-origin urothelial cancer, and about 65% of the roughly 30 reported a prior smoking history. An ECOG performance status of 0 or 1 was recorded for the patients, and 0 to 3 prior chemotherapy regimens had been received by the patients. Blood samples were analyzed at two time points: 3 weeks after treatment start (second dose) and 6 weeks after treatment start. A median of about 140,000 T cells and 80,000 or so unique TCRs was obtained from blood samples, and a median clonality of approximately 0.086 was observed. Somatic, immune and clinical correlates of response to PD-L1 blockade with atezolizumab in urothelial cancer were the focus of an exploratory multi-omic analysis. TCR sequencing covered pretreatment tumor samples and matched, serially collected peripheral blood taken before and after atezolizumab treatment. Durable clinical benefit was defined as progression-free survival longer than 6 months, and TCR features were also tested against progression-free and overall survival. Whole exome sequencing and RNA sequencing of pretreatment tumors were performed alongside TCR sequencing in the same patients. Nine patients reached durable clinical benefit, while about 19 patients did not. Under 30 patients had pretreatment blood TCR-seq, some 25 had at least one posttreatment blood collection, and some 25 had tumor TCR-seq.

Broader findings and caveats from the paper: A pretreatment peripheral blood TCR clonality below the median was linked to improved progression-free and overall survival. Small sample size (n ≈ 30) and many exploratory analyses mean the results are intended to be hypothesis-generating. Patients with durable benefit showed greater expansion of tumor-associated TCR clones in peripheral blood 3 weeks after starting treatment (n of about 22, p = 0.022).

About this clone itself: Its binding antigen is unknown. Within one base of it there is no much larger clone, and no base qualities were kept.

A distance of 11 bases separates the germline ends of V and J, which lose 0 bases and 5 bases respectively. The CDR3 sequence holds 15 residues, the cysteine and phenylalanine included. Here the CDR3 DNA is all that survives: 45 bases in frame from base 1. The germline V gene supplies CDR1 SGHTA and CDR2 FQGNSA. Sample time point, as interpreted from the label and publication: pretreatment peripheral blood. The cohort comprised roughly 30 patients with locally advanced or metastatic urothelial carcinoma treated at Memorial Sloan Kettering on a trial protocol. Peripheral blood mononuclear cells were collected pretreatment and during treatment, with between 1 and 8 total time points per patient. The Qiagen DNeasy Blood extraction kit was used to purify genomic DNA from total PBMCs and from tumor samples. PBMCs were collected pretreatment and during treatment, and were isolated and stored as previously described.

Each PCR received spiked-in synthetic TCR analog templates so that absolute template abundance could be estimated from read counts. The immunoSEQ assay used bias-controlled V and J gene primers to amplify TCRbeta CDR3 regions from genomic DNA. Rearranged TCRbeta segments were sequenced at approximately 20X coverage. Turning to the authors' computational methods: Clustering was used to correct sequencing errors, and CDR3s were annotated against IMGT so that V, D and J genes could be assigned. Downstream analyses used only productive TCRbeta rearrangements and left out out-of-frame or stop-codon sequences. Clonality was calculated as one minus the Shannon entropy normalized by the log of the number of unique productive sequences. Fisher's exact test with Benjamini-Hochberg correction, at a threshold of adjusted p below 0.01, was used to find clones that differed between time points or between blood and tumor. TCRdb retrieved this table from immuneACCESS and kept in-frame rearrangements only. Not all clones are present; in checked studies, unresolved V genes account for under half, and no reason is known for the remainder. The V and J calls and the clone size are those of that table, but D and trimming were determined from the DNA. This sample comprises about 95,000 clones, about nine tenths of them detected only once. Clones ranked in the top ten supply roughly 2% of the sample.

The V and J genes are TRBV7-2 and TRBJ2-1, and TRBD1 may be the D gene, going by 6 matching bases. This sequence was found in a man in his sixties with urothelial cancer. The source material was PBMCs, sampled around atezolizumab (anti-PD-L1) treatment. This receptor carries the CDR3 CASSLAVTGNNEQFF. The DNA is as follows: TGTGCCAGCAGCTTAGCCGTTACAGGGAACAATGAGCAGTTCTTC.